This is a list of T cell receptor beta chains from one sample in a study of T and B cells in COVID-19 patients. TCRdb re-called the multiplex PCR reads through MiXCR, storing one row per CDR3 protein. The sample carries roughly 5,100 distinct CDR3 sequences, roughly 23% recorded once. Source material: blood. Receptors were obtained from a human donor with active COVID-19. Each CDR3 is given with its conserved first and last residue. The D gene is left open where the match is weak. Only part of the rows carry a size: once, few, many, or a class if the clone is expanded.

d_gene	abundance	j_gene	v_gene	CDR3nt	CDR3aa
-	many	TRBJ1-1	TRBV27	TGTGCCAGCGAAGCGAGCGGGGGGAACACTGAAGCTTTCTTT	CASEASGGNTEAFF
TRBD2	-	TRBJ2-2	TRBV14	TGTGCCAGCAGCTCGGGGACTAGCGGGCTCACCGGGGAGCTGTTTTTT	CASSSGTSGLTGELFF
-	-	TRBJ2-7	TRBV4-2	TGCGCCAGCAGCCAAGATATGACAGTCTACCTCTACGAGCAGTACTTC	CASSQDMTVYLYEQYF
TRBD1	medium-sized	TRBJ1-2	TRBV12-3/TRBV12-4	TGTGCCAGCAGACGGACAGGGGGATATGGCTACACCTTC	CASRRTGGYGYTF
-	medium-sized	TRBJ2-5	TRBV6-1	TGTGCCAGCTCGAAACAAGAGACCCAGTACTTC	CASSKQETQYF
TRBD1	many	TRBJ1-1	TRBV6-2/TRBV6-3	TGTGCCAGCAGGGACAGGGTTGGGACTGAAGCTTTCTTT	CASRDRVGTEAFF
TRBD1	medium-sized	TRBJ1-1	TRBV15	TGTGCCACCAGCCTACCAGGTCGGGAGACAGGGGGCTCCGAAGCTTTCTTT	CATSLPGRETGGSEAFF
-	-	TRBJ2-3	TRBV5-1	TGCGCCAGCAGCTTGCTCGGGGGTGGAGATACGCAGTATTTT	CASSLLGGGDTQYF
TRBD2	-	TRBJ2-7	TRBV7-2	TGTGCCAGCAGCTGGACTAGGACCCCCTACGAGCAGTACTTC	CASSWTRTPYEQYF
TRBD1	medium-sized	TRBJ1-2	TRBV29-1	TGCAGCACTGTGAGACAGGGGCACTATGGCTACACCTTC	CSTVRQGHYGYTF
TRBD1	-	TRBJ2-7	TRBV7-2	TGTGCCAGCAGCTTAGGACGGGACAGGGGCTACGAGCAGTACTTC	CASSLGRDRGYEQYF
TRBD1	medium-sized	TRBJ1-1	TRBV6-1	TGTGCCAGCCGCTGGAGGGACAGGATGAACACTGAAGCTTTCTTT	CASRWRDRMNTEAFF
-	many	TRBJ2-3	TRBV7-2	TGTGCCAGCAGCACCGGGACCCGAGAGACAGATACGCAGTATTTT	CASSTGTRETDTQYF
-	-	TRBJ2-6	TRBV28	TGTGCCAGCAGTTACAGGGCAGCAGGGGCCAACGTCCTGACTTTC	CASSYRAAGANVLTF
-	-	TRBJ2-7	TRBV20-1	TGCAGTGCCGACTTAAACCGCCCGTCCGACGAGCAGTACTTC	CSADLNRPSDEQYF
-	-	TRBJ1-1	TRBV27	TGTGCCAGCAGTTTATTTCCCGGGGAAGCTTTCTTT	CASSLFPGEAFF
TRBD1	large	TRBJ1-4	TRBV29-1	TGCAGCGTTGAGGGGACAGACGATAATGAAAAACTGTTTTTT	CSVEGTDDNEKLFF
-	few	TRBJ1-1	TRBV7-9	TGTGCCAGCAGCTCACAGGGGAACACTGAAGCTTTCTTT	CASSSQGNTEAFF
TRBD1	-	TRBJ2-2	TRBV11-3	TGTGCCAGCAGTTCCGGGACAGGGGAATTCGGGGAGCTGTTTTTT	CASSSGTGEFGELFF
TRBD2	few	TRBJ2-1	TRBV24-1	TGTGCCACCAGGGGAGGGGACGGGGTGGCCTCGAATGAGCAGTTCTTC	CATRGGDGVASNEQFF
-	-	TRBJ1-1	TRBV30	TGTGCCTGGAGTCCACCCGGTTTTGGGTTACTGAACACTGAAGCTTTCTTT	CAWSPPGFGLLNTEAFF
-	medium-sized	TRBJ2-7	TRBV30	TGTGCCGGAAAAAACAGGTGGAGGCCGCAGGACGAGCAGTACTTC	CAGKNRWRPQDEQYF
-	medium-sized	TRBJ1-5	TRBV6-5	TGTGCCAGCAGTCGTCGGGGAACCAGCAATCAGCCCCAGCATTTT	CASSRRGTSNQPQHF
-	-	TRBJ1-5	TRBV20-1	TGCAGTGCTAGAAGCCCACGGGACAATCAGCCCCAGCATTTT	CSARSPRDNQPQHF
-	medium-sized	TRBJ2-1	TRBV6-1	TGTGCCAGCGTGAGGGACACTCCCAGCAATGAGCAGTTCTTC	CASVRDTPSNEQFF
-	many	TRBJ1-3	TRBV13	TGTGCCAGCAGCTTTAGCGGAAACACCATATATTTT	CASSFSGNTIYF
-	few	TRBJ1-1	TRBV18	TGTGCCAGCTCAACGGGAGACAGTGATAAAGCTTTCTTT	CASSTGDSDKAFF
-	medium-sized	TRBJ2-7	TRBV19	TGTGCCAGTAGTATGTTCGGGGGAAATATATACGAGCAGTACTTC	CASSMFGGNIYEQYF
TRBD2	-	TRBJ2-1	TRBV11-2	TGTGCCAGCAGTCCTGGACTAGCGGGGGGGCCGAGCTCCTACAATGAGCAGTTCTTC	CASSPGLAGGPSSYNEQFF
TRBD1	few	TRBJ1-1	TRBV5-6	TGTGCCAGCAGCTTGGCCGGGACAGGGGGCTGGAACACTGAAGCTTTCTTT	CASSLAGTGGWNTEAFF
-	-	TRBJ1-5	TRBV19	TGTGCCAGTAGCCTAGGGGATCAGCCCCATCATTTT	CASSLGDQPHHF
-	-	TRBJ1-1	TRBV7-9	TGTGCCAGCAGCAGGGTGAACACTGAAGCTTTCTTT	CASSRVNTEAFF
-	large	TRBJ2-1	TRBV19	TGTGCCAGTAGTAAGACAGGTACCTACAATGAGCAGTTCTTC	CASSKTGTYNEQFF
-	large	TRBJ2-2	TRBV11-1	TGTGCCAGCGGACAGACCACCGGGGAGCTGTTTTTT	CASGQTTGELFF
-	-	TRBJ2-7	TRBV11-2	TGTGCCAGCAGCCCCTGGGTTCGGCAGAGCCCCGAGCAGTACTTC	CASSPWVRQSPEQYF
TRBD1	-	TRBJ1-1	TRBV5-3	TGTGCCAGAAGCGCGACAGGGTGGGGCTCGGCGATGATGAACACTGAAGCTTTCTTT	CARSATGWGSAMMNTEAFF
-	many	TRBJ1-5	TRBV10-3	TGTGCCATCAGTGCTAACTACAATCAGCCCCAGCATTTT	CAISANYNQPQHF
-	medium-sized	TRBJ1-2	TRBV27	TGTGCCAGCAGTTTTCGCGGATCACACTATGGCTACACCTTC	CASSFRGSHYGYTF
-	medium-sized	TRBJ2-7	TRBV5-5	TGTGCCAGCAGCTTAGGGACGGAATACGAGCAGTACTTC	CASSLGTEYEQYF
-	-	TRBJ2-2	TRBV7-3	TGTGCCAGCAGCTCGAAGCAAGCGAACACCGGGGAGCTGTTTTTT	CASSSKQANTGELFF
-	medium-sized	TRBJ2-3	TRBV6-2/TRBV6-3	TGTGCCAGCAGTTTAAACGTCGGCACAGATACGCAGTATTTT	CASSLNVGTDTQYF
-	large	TRBJ2-7	TRBV19	TGTGCCAGTAGTATTTCCGGCAATTCCTACGAGCAGTACTTC	CASSISGNSYEQYF
TRBD2	-	TRBJ2-5	TRBV20-1	TGCAGTGCTAGAAGCCTCCAAGGGACTAGGAGGGGCGAGACCCAGTACTTC	CSARSLQGTRRGETQYF
-	once	TRBJ2-7	TRBV4-1	TGCGCCAGCAGCCAAGATTTCGGGGAGCAGTACTTC	CASSQDFGEQYF
-	large	TRBJ2-1	TRBV19	TGTGCCAGTAGTTTAGTTTACAATGAGCAGTTCTTC	CASSLVYNEQFF
-	large	TRBJ2-7	TRBV19	TGTGCCAGTACCCCGGAGGGACGCCTAGGCACCTACGAGCAGTACTTC	CASTPEGRLGTYEQYF
TRBD2	-	TRBJ2-7	TRBV29-1	TGCAGCGTTGAAGTTTGGACTAGCGGGTTCGCGAGCTCCTACGAGCAGTACTTC	CSVEVWTSGFASSYEQYF
TRBD1	-	TRBJ2-1	TRBV6-5	TGTGCCACCAGACTTACAGGGGGCGCCCACAATGAGCAGTTCTTC	CATRLTGGAHNEQFF
TRBD2	-	TRBJ2-1	TRBV28	TGTGCCAGCAGTTCCGGGGGGGCCGAGGACAATGAGCAGTTCTTC	CASSSGGAEDNEQFF
-	many	TRBJ1-2	TRBV18	TGTGCCAGCTCACCTTCAGGGAACGTTGGCTACACCTTC	CASSPSGNVGYTF
TRBD2	few	TRBJ2-3	TRBV5-4	TGTGCCAGCAGCTTGCTGGCGGGGGGTCTCACAGATACGCAGTATTTT	CASSLLAGGLTDTQYF
TRBD2	medium-sized	TRBJ2-1	TRBV12-3/TRBV12-4	TGTGCCAGCAGTTTAGCTGGGAGCGGGAGGGCCCATGAGCAGTTCTTC	CASSLAGSGRAHEQFF
-	medium-sized	TRBJ2-1	TRBV15	TGTGCCACCAGCAGGGGATTACCGGGGCATGAGCAGTTCTTC	CATSRGLPGHEQFF
-	few	TRBJ2-5	TRBV12-3/TRBV12-4	TGTGCCAGCAGTTTCTTGTTCTCAAGGGAGACCCAGTACTTC	CASSFLFSRETQYF
-	-	TRBJ1-5	TRBV20-1	TGCAGTGCTATGGAGAACGGGCAGCTCAATCAGCCCCAGCATTTT	CSAMENGQLNQPQHF